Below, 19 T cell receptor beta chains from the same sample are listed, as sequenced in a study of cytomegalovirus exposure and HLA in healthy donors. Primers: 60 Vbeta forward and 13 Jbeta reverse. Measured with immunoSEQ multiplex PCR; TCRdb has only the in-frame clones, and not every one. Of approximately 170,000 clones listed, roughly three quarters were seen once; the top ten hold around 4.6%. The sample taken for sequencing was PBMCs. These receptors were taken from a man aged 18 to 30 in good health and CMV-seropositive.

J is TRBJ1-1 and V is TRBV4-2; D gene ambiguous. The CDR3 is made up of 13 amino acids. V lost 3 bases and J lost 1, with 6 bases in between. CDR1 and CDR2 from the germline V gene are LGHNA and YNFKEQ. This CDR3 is CASSQDWNTEAFF. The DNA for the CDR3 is TGTGCCAGCAGCCAGGACTGGAACACTGAAGCTTTCTTT.

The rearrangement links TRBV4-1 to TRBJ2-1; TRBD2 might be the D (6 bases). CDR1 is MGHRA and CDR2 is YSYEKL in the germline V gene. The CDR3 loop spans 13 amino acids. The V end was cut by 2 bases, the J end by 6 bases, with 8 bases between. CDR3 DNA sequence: TGCGCCAGCAGCCAAACTAGCCTCAATGAGCAGTTCTTC. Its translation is CASSQTSLNEQFF.

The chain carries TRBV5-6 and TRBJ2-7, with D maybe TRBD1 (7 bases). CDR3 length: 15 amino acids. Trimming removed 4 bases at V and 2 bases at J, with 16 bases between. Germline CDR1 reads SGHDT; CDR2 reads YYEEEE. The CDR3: CASSPAGQTTYEQYV. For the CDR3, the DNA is TGTGCCAGCAGCCCCGCGGGACAGACGACCTACGAGCAGTACGTC.

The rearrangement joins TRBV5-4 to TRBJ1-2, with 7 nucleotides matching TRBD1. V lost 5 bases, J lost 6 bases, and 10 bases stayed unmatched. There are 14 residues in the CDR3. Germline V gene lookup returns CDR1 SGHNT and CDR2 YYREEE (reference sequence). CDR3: CASSRQTGPNGYTF. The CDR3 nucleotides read TGTGCCAGCAGTCGCCAGACAGGGCCCAATGGCTACACCTTC. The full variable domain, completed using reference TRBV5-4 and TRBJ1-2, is ETGVTQSPTHLIKTRGQQVTLRCSSQSGHNTVSWYQQALGQGPQFIFQYYREEENGRGNFPPRFSGLQFPNYSSELNVNALELDDSALYLCASSRQTGPNGYTFGSGTRLTVV.

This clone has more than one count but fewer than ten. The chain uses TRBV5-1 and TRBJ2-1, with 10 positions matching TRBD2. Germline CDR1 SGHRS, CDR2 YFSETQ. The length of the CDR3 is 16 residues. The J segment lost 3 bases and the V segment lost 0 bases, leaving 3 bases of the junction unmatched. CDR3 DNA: TGCGCCAGCAGCTTGGAGGCTAGCGGGAGCTACAATGAGCAGTTCTTC. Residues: CASSLEASGSYNEQFF.

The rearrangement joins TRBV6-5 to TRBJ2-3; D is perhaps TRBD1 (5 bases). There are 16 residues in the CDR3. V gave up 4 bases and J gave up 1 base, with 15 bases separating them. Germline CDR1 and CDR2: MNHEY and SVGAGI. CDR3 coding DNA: TGTGCCAGCAGTTTCCGTCCAGGGTTTGGCACAGATACGCAGTATTTT. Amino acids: CASSFRPGFGTDTQYF.

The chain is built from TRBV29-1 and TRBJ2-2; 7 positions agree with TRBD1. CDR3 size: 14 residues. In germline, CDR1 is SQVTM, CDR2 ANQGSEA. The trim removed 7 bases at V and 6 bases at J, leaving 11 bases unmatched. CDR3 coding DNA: TGCAGCGGCACAGGGGAGATGGGCCCCGGGGAGCTGTTTTTT. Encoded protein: CSGTGEMGPGELFF.

The CDR3 here is CASSLRRVYNEQFF. CDR3 DNA: TGTGCCAGCAGCTTAAGGCGGGTCTACAATGAGCAGTTCTTC. This chain uses TRBV7-2 with TRBJ2-1, with a weak D call TRBD2 (5 bases). The CDR3 loop spans 14 amino acids. V lost 2 bases, J lost 3 bases, and 8 bases lay in between. CDR1 is SGHTA and CDR2 is FQGNSA in the germline V gene.

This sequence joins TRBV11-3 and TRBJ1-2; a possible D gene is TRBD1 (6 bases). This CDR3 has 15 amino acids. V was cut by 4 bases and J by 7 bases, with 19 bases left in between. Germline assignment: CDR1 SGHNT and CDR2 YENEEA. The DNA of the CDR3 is TGTGCCAGCAGCTCCAAGACCACAGGGAAGGCTGGCTACACCTTC. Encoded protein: CASSSKTTGKAGYTF.

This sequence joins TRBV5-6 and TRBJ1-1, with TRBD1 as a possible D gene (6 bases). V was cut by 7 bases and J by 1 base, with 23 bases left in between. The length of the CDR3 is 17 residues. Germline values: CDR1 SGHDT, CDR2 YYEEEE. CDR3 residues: CASSSGLGGAWNTEAFF. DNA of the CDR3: TGTGCCAGCTCCTCTGGTTTGGGGGGGGCTTGGAACACTGAAGCTTTCTTT.

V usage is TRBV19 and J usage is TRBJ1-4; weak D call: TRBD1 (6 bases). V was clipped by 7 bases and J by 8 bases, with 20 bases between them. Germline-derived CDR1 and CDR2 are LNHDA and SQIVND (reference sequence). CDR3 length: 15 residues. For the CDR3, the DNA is TGTGCCAGTAACGAGATAACCCCCCAGGGGGAAAAACTGTTTTTT. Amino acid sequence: CASNEITPQGEKLFF.

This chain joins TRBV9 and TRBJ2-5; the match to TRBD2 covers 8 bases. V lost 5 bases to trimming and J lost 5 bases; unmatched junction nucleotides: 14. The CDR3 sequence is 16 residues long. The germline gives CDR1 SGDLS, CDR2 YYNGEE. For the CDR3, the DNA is TGTGCCAGCAGTCCAGGCGGGGGGAGTAGTGGGGAGACCCAGTACTTC. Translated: CASSPGGGSSGETQYF.

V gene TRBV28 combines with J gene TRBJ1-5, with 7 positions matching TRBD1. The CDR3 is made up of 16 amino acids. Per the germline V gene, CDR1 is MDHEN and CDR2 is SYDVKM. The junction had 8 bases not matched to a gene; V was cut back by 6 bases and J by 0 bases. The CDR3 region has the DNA TGTGCCAGCAGCAAGGGGACAGTTGATAGCAATCAGCCCCAGCATTTT. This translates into CASSKGTVDSNQPQHF. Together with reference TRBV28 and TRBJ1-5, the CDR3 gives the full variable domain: DVKVTQSSRYLVKRTGEKVFLECVQDMDHENMFWYRQDPGLGLRLIYFSYDVKMKEKGDIPEGYSVSREKKERFSLILESASTNQTSMYLCASSKGTVDSNQPQHFGDGTRLSIL.

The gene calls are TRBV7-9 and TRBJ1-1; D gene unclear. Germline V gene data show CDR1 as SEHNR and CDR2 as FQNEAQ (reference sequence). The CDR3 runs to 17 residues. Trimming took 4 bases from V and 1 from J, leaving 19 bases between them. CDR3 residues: CASSSLGEGWRNTEAFF. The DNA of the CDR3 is TGTGCCAGCAGCTCGCTGGGAGAGGGCTGGAGGAACACTGAAGCTTTCTTT.

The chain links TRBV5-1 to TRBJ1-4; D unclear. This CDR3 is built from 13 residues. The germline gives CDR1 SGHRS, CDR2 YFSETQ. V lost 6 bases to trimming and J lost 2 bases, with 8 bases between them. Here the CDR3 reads CASKRRTNEKLFF. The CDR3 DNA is TGCGCCAGCAAGAGGCGGACTAATGAAAAACTGTTTTTT.

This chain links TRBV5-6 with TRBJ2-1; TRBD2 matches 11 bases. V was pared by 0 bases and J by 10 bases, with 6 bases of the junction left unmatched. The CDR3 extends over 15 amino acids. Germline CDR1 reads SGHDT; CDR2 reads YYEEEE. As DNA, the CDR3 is TGTGCCAGCAGCTTGGGTAGCGGGGGGGCACGGGAGCAGTTCTTC. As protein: CASSLGSGGAREQFF.

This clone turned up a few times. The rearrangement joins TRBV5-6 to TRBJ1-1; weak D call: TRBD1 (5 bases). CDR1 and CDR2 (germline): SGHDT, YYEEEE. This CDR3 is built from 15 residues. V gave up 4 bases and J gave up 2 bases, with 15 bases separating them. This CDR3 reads CASSARQFLNTEAFF. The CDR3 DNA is TGTGCCAGCAGCGCTCGACAGTTCCTAAACACTGAAGCTTTCTTT.

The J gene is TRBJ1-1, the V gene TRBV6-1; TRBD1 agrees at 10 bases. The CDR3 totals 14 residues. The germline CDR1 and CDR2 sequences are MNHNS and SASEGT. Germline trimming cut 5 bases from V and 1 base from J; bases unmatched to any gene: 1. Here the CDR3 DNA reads TGTGCCAGCAGTAGACAGGGGGCGAACACTGAAGCTTTCTTT. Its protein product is CASSRQGANTEAFF.

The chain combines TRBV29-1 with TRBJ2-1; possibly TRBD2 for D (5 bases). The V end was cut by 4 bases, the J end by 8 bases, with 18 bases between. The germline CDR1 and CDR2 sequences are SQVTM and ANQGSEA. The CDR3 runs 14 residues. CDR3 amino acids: CSVAAQTGWDEQFF. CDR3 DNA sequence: TGCAGCGTTGCGGCCCAAACGGGATGGGATGAGCAGTTCTTC.